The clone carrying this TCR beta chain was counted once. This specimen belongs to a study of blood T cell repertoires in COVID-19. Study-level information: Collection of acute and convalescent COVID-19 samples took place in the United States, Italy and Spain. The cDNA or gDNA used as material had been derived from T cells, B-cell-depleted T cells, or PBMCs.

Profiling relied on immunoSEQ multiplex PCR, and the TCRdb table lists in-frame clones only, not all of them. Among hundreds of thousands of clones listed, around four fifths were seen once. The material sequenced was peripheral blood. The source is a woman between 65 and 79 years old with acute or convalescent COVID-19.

The CDR3 protein is CASSNVRSYGYTF. The CDR3 nucleotides read TGTGCCAGCAGTAATGTAAGGAGCTATGGCTACACCTTC. The chain links TRBV2 to TRBJ1-2; the D is unclear. The V end lost 5 bases, the J end lost 4 bases, and 11 bases lay between the germline ends. CDR3 size: 13 residues. Germline values: CDR1 SNHLY, CDR2 FYNNEI.